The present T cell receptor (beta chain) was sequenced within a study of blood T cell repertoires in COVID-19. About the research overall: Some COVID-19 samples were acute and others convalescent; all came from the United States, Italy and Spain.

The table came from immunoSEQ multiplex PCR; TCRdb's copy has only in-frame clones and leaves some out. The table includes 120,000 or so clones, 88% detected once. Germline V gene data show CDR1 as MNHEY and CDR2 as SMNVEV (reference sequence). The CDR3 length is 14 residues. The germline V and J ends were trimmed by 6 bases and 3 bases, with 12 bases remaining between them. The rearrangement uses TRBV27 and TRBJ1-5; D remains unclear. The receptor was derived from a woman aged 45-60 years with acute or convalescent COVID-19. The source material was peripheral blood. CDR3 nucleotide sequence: TGTGCCAGCAGCCCCCAGGTTACCAATCAGCCCCAGCATTTT. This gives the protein CASSPQVTNQPQHF.